This T cell receptor beta chain was found in a study of molecular identifiers for immune sequencing clone quantification. There are many counts of this clonotype. Trimming removed 1 base from V and 3 bases from J, with 9 bases in between. The CDR3 runs 14 residues. TCRdb re-derived calls from the PCR reads in MiXCR, one entry per CDR3 protein. This sample has around 470,000 distinct CDR3 sequences, with roughly a fifth found just once. The sequencing sample was made of naive CD8+ T cells from blood, with Jurkat cell RNA spiked in. Documented subset: FACS-sorted CD8+CD4-CCR7+CD45RA+ naive T cells. The chain links TRBV12-3 or TRBV12-4 to TRBJ1-1; D ambiguous. The origin of this receptor is a human donor in good health. Some libraries in this study had Jurkat cell RNA spiked in. The chain's CDR3 is CASSLVGGDTEAFF. CDR3 nucleotides: TGTGCCAGCAGTTTAGTGGGAGGAGACACTGAAGCTTTCTTT.